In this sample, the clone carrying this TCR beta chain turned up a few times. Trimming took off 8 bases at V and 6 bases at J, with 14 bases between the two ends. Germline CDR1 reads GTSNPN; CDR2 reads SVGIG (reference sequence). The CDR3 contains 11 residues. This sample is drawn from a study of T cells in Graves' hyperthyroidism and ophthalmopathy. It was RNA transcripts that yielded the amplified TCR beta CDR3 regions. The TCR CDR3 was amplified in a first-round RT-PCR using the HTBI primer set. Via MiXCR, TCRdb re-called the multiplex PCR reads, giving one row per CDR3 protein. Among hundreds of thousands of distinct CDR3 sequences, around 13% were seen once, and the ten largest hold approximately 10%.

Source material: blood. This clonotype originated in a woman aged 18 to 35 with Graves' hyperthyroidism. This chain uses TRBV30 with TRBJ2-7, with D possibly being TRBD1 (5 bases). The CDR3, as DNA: TGTGCCGGGGCCCTGGGTCCCGAGCAGTACTTC. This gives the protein CAGALGPEQYF.